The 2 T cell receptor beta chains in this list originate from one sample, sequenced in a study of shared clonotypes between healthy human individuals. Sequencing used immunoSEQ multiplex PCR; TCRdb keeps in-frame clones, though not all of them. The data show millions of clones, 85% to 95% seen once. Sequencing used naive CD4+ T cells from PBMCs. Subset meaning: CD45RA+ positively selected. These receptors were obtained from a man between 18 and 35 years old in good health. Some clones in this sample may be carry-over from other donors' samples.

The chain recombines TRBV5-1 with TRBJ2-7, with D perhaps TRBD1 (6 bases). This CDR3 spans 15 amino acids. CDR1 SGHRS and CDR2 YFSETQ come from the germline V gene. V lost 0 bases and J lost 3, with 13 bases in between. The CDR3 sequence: CASSLEGVEFYEQYF. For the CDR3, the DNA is TGCGCCAGCAGCTTGGAGGGGGTGGAGTTCTACGAGCAGTACTTC.

The CDR3 DNA is TGTGCCAGCAGCGTGGCATCAGGGATGAGTACGCAGTATTTT. It translates to CASSVASGMSTQYF. The chain links TRBV5-4 to TRBJ2-3; weak D call: TRBD1 (5 bases). Germline assignment: CDR1 SGHNT and CDR2 YYREEE (reference sequence). V dropped 4 bases and J dropped 8 bases, with 17 bases sitting between them. The CDR3 totals 14 residues.